These 23 T cell receptor beta chains came from one sample sequenced in a study of blood T cells in healthy people across ages. A second PCR of 7 to 11 cycles used a sample-barcoded 5' primer and a J-beta primer mix. TCRdb redid the calling of the 5' RACE reads with MiXCR, one entry per CDR3 protein. The sample contains about 580,000 distinct CDR3 sequences, 40% to 50% of which appear only once. The sample comprised blood. These receptors were taken from a man of 80 years or more in good health.

With respect to this clonotype: A read error is possible here, since a much larger clone lies one base away. The chain links TRBV7-3 to TRBJ2-1, with 8 bases matching TRBD1. CDR3 length equals 14 residues. V gave up 2 bases and J gave up 10 bases; unmatched junction bases: 7. Germline V gene lookup returns CDR1 SGHTA and CDR2 FQGTGA. The CDR3 DNA sequence: TGTGCCAGCAGCTTAGGGACAGGCCCCTACGAGCAGTTCTTC. Its protein product is CASSLGTGPYEQFF.

The rearrangement uses TRBV4-1 and TRBJ2-7; the D is unclear. Germline loops: CDR1 MGHRA, CDR2 YSYEKL. This CDR3 has 16 residues. V lost 1 base and J lost 3, with 16 bases in between. In nucleotides, the CDR3 is TGCGCCAGCAGCCAAGGTCCGGCAGCAAACCTCTACGAGCAGTACTTC. Amino acids: CASSQGPAANLYEQYF.

The CDR3 loop is CASSPGGAGADWDTQYF. The CDR3, as DNA: TGTGCCAGCAGCCCTGGAGGCGCGGGGGCCGACTGGGATACGCAGTATTTT. The chain couples TRBV7-2 to TRBJ2-3; D is perhaps TRBD2 (7 bases). The germline gives CDR1 SGHTA, CDR2 FQGNSA. The CDR3 covers 17 residues. The germline V and J ends were trimmed by 5 bases and 6 bases, with 24 bases remaining between them.

The gene calls are TRBV10-3 and TRBJ2-1; 8 positions agree with TRBD2. V was pared by 0 bases and J by 4 bases, with 8 bases of the junction left unmatched. CDR1 and CDR2 (germline): ENHRY, SYGVKD. The CDR3 totals 17 residues. The CDR3 sequence is CAISESRAGASYNEQFF. The CDR3 DNA is TGTGCCATCAGTGAGTCTCGAGCGGGGGCATCGTACAATGAGCAGTTCTTC.

The V call is TRBV2, the J call TRBJ2-2, with D possibly matching TRBD1 (6 bases). The CDR3 covers 15 residues. Between the trimmed V and J ends, which lost 5 bases and 1 base, there was a span of 11 bases. CDR1 SNHLY and CDR2 FYNNEI come from the germline V gene. The CDR3 DNA is TGTGCCAGCAGTCGCTCGACAGGGAACACCGGGGAGCTGTTTTTT. Amino acids: CASSRSTGNTGELFF.

The chain is built from TRBV30 and TRBJ1-2, with D maybe TRBD1 (6 bases). The CDR3 runs 12 residues. Germline V gives CDR1 GTSNPN, CDR2 SVGIG (reference sequence). Trimming removed 4 bases from V and 8 bases from J, with 14 bases in between. Here the CDR3 reads CAWKRDIRGYTF. Here the CDR3 DNA reads TGTGCCTGGAAACGGGACATACGAGGCTACACCTTC.

As for this clonotype: It may be a read error: a sequence one base away is much more abundant. V usage is TRBV7-2 and J usage is TRBJ2-1; D is undetermined. In germline, CDR1 is SGHTA, CDR2 FQGNSA. The CDR3 has 13 amino acids. V was trimmed by 2 bases and J by 13 bases, leaving 15 bases between them. The CDR3 region has the DNA TGTGCCAGCAGCTTATCCGGGTCGGAGACCCAGTTCTTC. Translating it yields CASSLSGSETQFF. Looking up the rest from reference TRBV7-2 and TRBJ2-1 gives the full variable domain: GAGVSQSPSNKVTEKGKDVELRCDPISGHTALYWYRQSLGQGLEFLIYFQGNSAPDKSGLPSDRFSAERTGGSVSTLTIQRTQQEDSAVYLCASSLSGSETQFFGPGTRLTVL.

This rearrangement joins TRBV10-3 to TRBJ2-2, with D maybe TRBD2 (6 bases). This CDR3 has 14 residues. V was clipped by 8 bases and J by 4 bases, with 14 bases between them. CDR1 and CDR2 from the germline V gene are ENHRY and SYGVKD. The CDR3 spells CAISKEGGTGELFF. DNA of the CDR3: TGTGCCATCTCAAAGGAGGGCGGCACCGGGGAGCTGTTTTTT.

Only a few counts were recorded for this clonotype. DNA for the CDR3: TGCAGTGCTAGAGCGGGTGCAACTAATGAAAAACTGTTTTTT. Translation: CSARAGATNEKLFF. The chain has TRBV20-1 and TRBJ1-4; D gene uncertain. With 1 base removed from V and 0 bases from J, the gap between germline ends came to 6 bases. Per the germline V gene, CDR1 is DFQATT and CDR2 is SNEGSKA (reference sequence). The CDR3 contains 14 residues.

This clonotype was seen only a few times. V gene TRBV10-1 combines with J gene TRBJ2-3; D not resolved. The germline gives CDR1 WNHNN, CDR2 SYGVQD (reference sequence). Trimming left V 8 bases short and J 0 bases short, with 15 bases between. The CDR3 spans 15 residues. The CDR3 sequence: CASSPGLTSTDTQYF. CDR3 DNA sequence: TGCGCCAGCTCCCCCGGGCTAACTAGCACAGATACGCAGTATTTT.

This clonotype was counted many times. The V call is TRBV6-6, the J call TRBJ2-7, with D tentatively TRBD1 (6 bases). Trimming took off 5 bases at V and 5 bases at J, with 13 bases between the two ends. CDR3 length equals 13 residues. Germline values: CDR1 MNHNY, CDR2 SVGAGI (reference sequence). In DNA form, the CDR3 reads TGTGCCAGCAGTCCCCCGGACAGACACGAGCAGTACTTC. Translation gives CASSPPDRHEQYF.

As for this clonotype: The junction departs from the called germline gene at one end, perhaps through a read error. The chain employs TRBV6-6 and TRBJ1-5; maybe TRBD1 (5 bases). Per the germline V gene, CDR1 is MNHNY and CDR2 is SVGAGI (reference sequence). The CDR3 is 15 amino acids. DNA of the CDR3: TGTCCCAGCAGTTACTCTGGGGGGAGCAATCAGCCCCAGCATTTT. Translation: CPSSYSGGSNQPQHF.

The chain is built from TRBV10-3 and TRBJ2-7, with 9 nucleotides matching TRBD2. CDR3 length: 13 amino acids. Losses at the gene ends were 8 bases for V and 1 base for J; bases not matched to a gene: 3. Germline V gives CDR1 ENHRY, CDR2 SYGVKD. In nucleotides, the CDR3 is TGTGCCATCGGCCTAGCGGGGTCCTACGAGCAGTACTTC. Translation gives CAIGLAGSYEQYF.

This clonotype was found a few times. This chain connects TRBV7-2 to TRBJ2-5; D gene uncertain. The V end lost 3 bases, the J end lost 5 bases, and 13 bases lay between the germline ends. There are 14 residues in the CDR3. Germline CDR1 SGHTA, CDR2 FQGNSA. The CDR3 nucleotides are TGTGCCAGCAGCTTGGGGTTAGCTTGGGAGACCCAGTACTTC. Its translation is CASSLGLAWETQYF. The variable domain in full, with the rest retrieved from reference TRBV7-2 and TRBJ2-5, is GAGVSQSPSNKVTEKGKDVELRCDPISGHTALYWYRQSLGQGLEFLIYFQGNSAPDKSGLPSDRFSAERTGGSVSTLTIQRTQQEDSAVYLCASSLGLAWETQYFGPGTRLLVL.

The sample holds a few counts of this clonotype. The chain joins TRBV4-3 to TRBJ1-4; D remains unclear. Germline V lookup: CDR1 LGHNA, CDR2 YSLEER. Trimming removed 2 bases from V and 5 bases from J, with 18 bases in between. The CDR3 spans 17 residues. CDR3 loop: CASSQSRVVRANEKLFF. CDR3 sequence (DNA): TGCGCCAGCAGCCAATCTCGGGTGGTTAGGGCAAATGAAAAACTGTTTTTT.

The table lists this clonotype with a few counts. This chain links TRBV3-1 with TRBJ2-5, with 11 bases identical to TRBD2. The DNA end is a closer match to TRBJ2-7, so the J assignment may be wrong. Looked up from germline, CDR1 is LGHDT and CDR2 is YNNKEL (reference sequence). The CDR3 is 15 residues long. The CDR3: CASSQGLAGNYEQYF. DNA for the CDR3: TGTGCCAGCAGCCAAGGACTAGCGGGAAATTACGAGCAGTACTTC.

This clonotype was recorded a few times. This chain links TRBV29-1 with TRBJ1-2; possibly TRBD1 for D (6 bases). V lost 4 bases to trimming and J lost 5 bases, with 20 bases between them. CDR3 length equals 15 residues. CDR1 is SQVTM and CDR2 is ANQGSEA in the germline V gene. CDR3 nucleotide sequence: TGCAGCGTTGTCAACCTCAGAGGGGGGAAGTATGGCTACACCTTC. Translation: CSVVNLRGGKYGYTF.

This clonotype has more than one count but fewer than ten. The rearrangement links TRBV20-1 to TRBJ2-1; 9 nucleotides match TRBD1. V gave up 5 bases and J gave up 8 bases; unmatched junction bases: 7. Germline CDR1 DFQATT, CDR2 SNEGSKA (reference sequence). This CDR3 is built from 13 residues. The CDR3 reads CSAWRTGEDEQFF. The CDR3 coding sequence is TGCAGTGCTTGGCGGACAGGGGAGGATGAGCAGTTCTTC.

This clonotype appeared once. Here the CDR3 reads CSARDITSGSVYNEQFF. The CDR3 region has the DNA TGCAGTGCTAGAGATATAACTAGCGGGAGTGTTTACAATGAGCAGTTCTTC. The rearrangement uses TRBV20-1 and TRBJ2-1; 11 bases match TRBD2. Germline V gives CDR1 DFQATT, CDR2 SNEGSKA (reference sequence). Trimming cost V 0 bases and J 4 bases; bases outside gene matches: 8. The CDR3 has 17 residues.

Concerning this clonotype: This may arise from a read error, as a much more abundant clone is one base away. The chain joins TRBV6-6 to TRBJ2-5; the D gene is possibly TRBD1 (6 bases). Judging by the DNA end, TRBJ2-7 fits better; the J call may be wrong. Germline V gives CDR1 MNHNY, CDR2 SVGAGI (reference sequence). The CDR3 is 12 amino acids. CDR3 nucleotide sequence: TGTGCCGCCCGACAGGTCTCCTACGAGCAGTACTTC. It translates to CAARQVSYEQYF.

V gene TRBV29-1 combines with J gene TRBJ1-2, with D uncertain. With 7 bases removed from V and 4 bases from J, the gap between germline ends came to 22 bases. The CDR3 is 15 amino acids. Germline V gene sequence: CDR1 SQVTM, CDR2 ANQGSEA. The CDR3 DNA reads TGCAGCGCTCGGACGACGATGGAAAAGAGCTATGGCTACACCTTC. Its protein is CSARTTMEKSYGYTF. Using reference TRBV29-1 and TRBJ1-2 for the parts outside the CDR3, the full variable domain is SAVISQKPSRDICQRGTSLTIQCQVDSQVTMMFWYRQQPGQSLTLIATANQGSEATYESGFVIDKFPISRPNLTFSTLTVSNMSPEDSSIYLCSARTTMEKSYGYTFGSGTRLTVV.

With regard to this clonotype: A read error may explain this, as a much larger clone is one base away. V is TRBV5-1 and J is TRBJ2-7; D may be TRBD1 or TRBD2 (5 bases each). The CDR3 has 14 amino acids. V shed 7 bases and J shed 2 bases, with 16 bases lying between them. Germline lookup yields CDR1 SGHRS and CDR2 YFSETQ. In nucleotides, the CDR3 is TGCGCCAGCTGCCCCCGGGACGGAACCTACGAGCAGTACTTC. It is translated as CASCPRDGTYEQYF.

This chain joins TRBV20-1 and TRBJ2-5; D may be TRBD1 (6 bases). Per the germline V gene, CDR1 is DFQATT and CDR2 is SNEGSKA (reference sequence). This CDR3 contains 16 residues. V was clipped by 0 bases and J by 11 bases, with 25 bases between them. CDR3 in DNA: TGCAGTGCTAGAGACCTCCAGGGGTCGTGGGGGAATGAGCAGTACTTC. Translating it yields CSARDLQGSWGNEQYF.